These 26 T cell receptor beta chains originate from one sample sequenced in a study of blood T cell repertoires in COVID-19. Sequencing used immunoSEQ multiplex PCR; TCRdb keeps in-frame clones, though not all of them. This table has about 280,000 clones, roughly 90% appearing once. Sequences were obtained from PBMCs or T cells enriched from blood (not recorded which). The receptors were gathered from a woman aged 55-69 years who had recovered from COVID-19.

This clone was counted a single time. The genes are TRBV4-1 and TRBJ1-1; D might be TRBD1 (6 bases). The CDR3 consists of 16 residues. The V gene lost 0 bases and the J gene lost 4 bases, with 15 bases spanning the gap. Germline CDR1 and CDR2: MGHRA and YSYEKL. CDR3 in DNA: TGCGCCAGCAGCCAAGAGCGCAGGGGAAGGGGCACTGAAGCTTTCTTT. Protein product: CASSQERRGRGTEAFF.

This chain joins TRBV25-1 and TRBJ1-4, with 10 positions matching TRBD1. CDR3 length: 15 amino acids. CDR1 and CDR2 from the germline V gene are MGHDK and SYGVNS. Trimming at V came to 3 bases and at J to 6 bases, leaving 4 bases not matched to a gene. DNA for the CDR3: TGTGCCAGCAGTGACCCGGGACAGGGGTATGAAAAACTGTTTTTT. It yields the protein CASSDPGQGYEKLFF. Filled out from reference TRBV25-1 and TRBJ1-4, the complete variable domain reads EADIYQTPRYLVIGTGKKITLECSQTMGHDKMYWYQQDPGMELHLIHYSYGVNSTEKGDLSSESTVSRIRTEHFPLTLESARPSHTSQYLCASSDPGQGYEKLFFGSGTQLSVL.

This sequence joins TRBV7-9 and TRBJ1-4; D possibly corresponds to TRBD1 (6 bases). The CDR3 consists of 16 residues. Trimming left V 1 base short and J 7 bases short, with 16 bases between. CDR1 and CDR2 from the germline V gene are SEHNR and FQNEAQ (reference sequence). Here the CDR3 reads CASSLGASGVREKLFF. CDR3 in DNA: TGTGCCAGCAGCTTAGGGGCCTCAGGGGTACGTGAAAAACTGTTTTTT.

V is TRBV28 and J is TRBJ2-2; D uncertain. Trimming left V 3 bases short and J 7 bases short, with 12 bases between. This CDR3 comprises 14 residues. Germline-derived CDR1 and CDR2 are MDHEN and SYDVKM. In DNA, the CDR3 is TGTGCCAGCAGTTTTGCGGTGGCAATCGGGGAGCTGTTTTTT. Protein sequence: CASSFAVAIGELFF.

The chain recombines TRBV11-2 with TRBJ2-7; 9 positions match TRBD1. Looked up from germline, CDR1 is SGHAT and CDR2 is FQNNGV. V shed 1 base and J 6 bases; nucleotides not matched to a gene: 4. The length of the CDR3 is 14 residues. The CDR3 protein is CASSLVGQGFEQYF. As DNA, the CDR3 is TGTGCCAGCAGCTTAGTTGGACAGGGGTTCGAGCAGTACTTC.

The CDR3 region is CASSPIRGSGSYEQYF. CDR3 bases: TGTGCCAGCAGTCCCATAAGAGGTAGCGGCTCCTACGAGCAGTACTTC. V gene TRBV27 combines with J gene TRBJ2-7; TRBD2 is a possible D gene (6 bases). CDR1 is MNHEY, CDR2 SMNVEV, per germline (reference sequence). The CDR3 runs 16 residues. Trimming stripped 5 bases from V and 0 bases from J, with 17 bases between.

The V gene is TRBV5-4, the J gene TRBJ1-1, with D tentatively TRBD1 (5 bases). V lost 3 bases and J lost 3, with 12 bases in between. CDR1 is SGHNT and CDR2 is YYREEE in the germline V gene (reference sequence). CDR3 size: 14 residues. CDR3 coding DNA: TGTGCCAGCAGCTCCGGAGGAGGGGACACTGAAGCTTTCTTT. Its translation: CASSSGGGDTEAFF.

V gene TRBV18 combines with J gene TRBJ2-1; TRBD2 matches 8 bases. V trimming: 3 bases; J trimming: 9 bases; junction bases outside the gene matches: 10. CDR1 and CDR2 from the germline V gene are KGHSH and LQKENI. The CDR3 sequence is 15 residues long. CDR3 DNA sequence: TGTGCCAGCTCACCGAATAGCGGGATCCGAGGTGAGCAGTTCTTC. Translation gives CASSPNSGIRGEQFF.

V gene TRBV3-1 (or the pseudogene TRBV3-2) combines with J gene TRBJ1-6, with unresolved D. Germline V gene lookup returns CDR1 LGHDT and CDR2 YNNKEL (reference sequence). The V end lost 4 bases, the J end lost 8 bases, and 12 bases lay between the germline ends. This CDR3 has 14 residues. CDR3: CASSPSAGDSPLHF. The CDR3 region has the DNA TGTGCCAGCAGCCCCTCGGCGGGTGATTCACCCCTCCACTTT.

The chain carries TRBV28 and TRBJ1-2; D is uncertain. The V end was cut by 7 bases, the J end by 6 bases, with 12 bases between. The CDR3 has 12 amino acids. Germline assignment: CDR1 MDHEN and CDR2 SYDVKM. CDR3 loop: CASKAELNGYTF. CDR3 bases: TGTGCCAGCAAGGCGGAGCTCAATGGCTACACCTTC.

The chain has TRBV10-1 and TRBJ2-5, with 10 bases identical to TRBD2. Germline lookup yields CDR1 WNHNN and CDR2 SYGVQD (reference sequence). V was clipped by 0 bases and J by 7 bases; unmatched bases: 5. The CDR3 spans 15 residues. The CDR3 reads CASSESISGRGTQYF. CDR3 in DNA: TGCGCCAGCAGTGAGTCGATAAGCGGGAGGGGGACCCAGTACTTC.

The J gene is TRBJ1-2, the V gene TRBV12-3 or TRBV12-4; no clear D. Trimming left V 8 bases short and J 3 bases short, with 13 bases between. This CDR3 region has 13 residues. The CDR3 sequence is CASSRPGYYGYTF. The DNA for the CDR3 is TGTGCCAGCTCACGACCGGGATACTATGGCTACACCTTC.

The chain recombines TRBV15 with TRBJ1-4; D is undetermined. This CDR3 comprises 15 residues. CDR1 and CDR2 from the germline V gene are LNHNV and YYDKDF (reference sequence). The ends were cut back, 1 base at V and 3 bases at J, with 9 bases in the middle. The DNA for the CDR3 is TGTGCCACCAGCAGAGTAGGAGCGCCTAATGAAAAACTGTTTTTT. This gives the protein CATSRVGAPNEKLFF.

The gene calls are TRBV28 and TRBJ1-4, with a possible D match to TRBD1 (5 bases). Trimming cost V 4 bases and J 8 bases, with 14 bases left between them. In germline, CDR1 is MDHEN, CDR2 SYDVKM. The CDR3 extends over 14 amino acids. CDR3 sequence: CASSYAGQSEKLFF. In DNA form, the CDR3 reads TGTGCCAGCAGTTATGCAGGGCAGAGCGAAAAACTGTTTTTT.

Worth noting for this clone: Other nucleotide sequences in the sample specify the same CDR3. The rearrangement links TRBV5-1 to TRBJ1-4; a possible D gene is TRBD1 (5 bases). This CDR3 has 16 amino acids. The germline CDR1 and CDR2 sequences are SGHRS and YFSETQ. The germline V and J ends were trimmed by 2 bases and 0 bases, with 11 bases remaining between them. CDR3 residues: CASSFQGQATNEKLFF. The CDR3 coding sequence is TGCGCCAGCAGCTTCCAGGGTCAAGCAACTAATGAAAAACTGTTTTTT. The entire variable domain, with the rest obtained from reference TRBV5-1 and TRBJ1-4, is as follows: KAGVTQTPRYLIKTRGQQVTLSCSPISGHRSVSWYQQTPGQGLQFLFEYFSETQRNKGNFPGRFSGRQFSNSRSEMNVSTLELGDSALYLCASSFQGQATNEKLFFGSGTQLSVL.

V and J are TRBV5-4 and TRBJ2-1, with 10 bases matching TRBD2. The CDR3 length is 16 residues. After removal of 3 bases from V and 2 bases from J, the junction contained 5 bases not matched to a gene. Germline CDR1 and CDR2: SGHNT and YYREEE (reference sequence). For the CDR3, the DNA is TGTGCCAGCAGCTCCGGACTAGCGGCTACCTACAATGAGCAGTTCTTC. This codes for CASSSGLAATYNEQFF.

The rearrangement uses TRBV4-1 and TRBJ1-4, with no clear D. The CDR3 is 13 amino acids. Germline CDR1 MGHRA, CDR2 YSYEKL. Trimming shortened V by 2 bases and J by 7 bases, and 8 bases separated the two germline ends. The CDR3 loop reads CASSQPDSEKLFF. The CDR3 nucleotides read TGCGCCAGCAGCCAACCCGATAGTGAAAAACTGTTTTTT.

The chain couples TRBV2 to TRBJ1-1; D not certain. Trimming shortened V by 6 bases and J by 4 bases, and 6 bases separated the two germline ends. This CDR3 has 11 residues. Looked up from germline, CDR1 is SNHLY and CDR2 is FYNNEI. CDR3: CASSHFTEAFF. DNA for the CDR3: TGTGCCAGCAGCCACTTCACTGAAGCTTTCTTT.

The rearrangement links TRBV9 to TRBJ2-1; 10 bases line up with TRBD1. Trimming removed 2 bases from V and 2 bases from J; junction bases left unmatched: 1. CDR1 is SGDLS and CDR2 is YYNGEE in the germline V gene. The CDR3 is 15 amino acids. The CDR3 is CASSVGTGAYNEQFF. The CDR3 DNA reads as TGTGCCAGCAGCGTGGGGACAGGGGCCTACAATGAGCAGTTCTTC. Using reference TRBV9 and TRBJ2-1 for the parts outside the CDR3, the full variable domain is DSGVTQTPKHLITATGQRVTLRCSPRSGDLSVYWYQQSLDQGLQFLIQYYNGEERAKGNILERFSAQQFPDLHSELNLSSLELGDSALYFCASSVGTGAYNEQFFGPGTRLTVL.

This clone is a singleton in its sample. The chain uses TRBV12-3 or TRBV12-4 and TRBJ1-4; D uncertain. Trimming cost V 3 bases and J 4 bases, with 6 bases left between them. This CDR3 comprises 13 residues. CDR3 bases: TGTGCCAGCAGTTTCCAGTATAATGAAAAACTGTTTTTT. This gives the protein CASSFQYNEKLFF.

The chain combines TRBV29-1 with TRBJ1-5; 11 bases are a match to TRBD1. The CDR3 covers 13 residues. V lost 6 bases to trimming and J lost 3 bases; unmatched junction nucleotides: 1. Germline V gene data show CDR1 as SQVTM and CDR2 as ANQGSEA. The CDR3 nucleotides are TGCAGCGTGGGACAGGGGGACAATCAGCCCCAGCATTTT. It encodes CSVGQGDNQPQHF.

The genes are TRBV7-6 and TRBJ1-1; TRBD1 is a possible D gene (6 bases). This CDR3 has 15 residues. The V gene's germline CDR1 is SGHVS and CDR2 FNYEAQ. Trimming removed 2 bases from V and 4 bases from J, with 14 bases in between. The CDR3 loop reads CASSLSPSRGTEAFF. Here the CDR3 DNA reads TGTGCCAGCAGCTTATCGCCATCCAGGGGCACTGAAGCTTTCTTT.

This chain uses TRBV2 with TRBJ1-3; D gene uncertain. CDR1 and CDR2 from the germline V gene are SNHLY and FYNNEI. V shed 7 bases and J shed 2 bases, with 9 bases lying between them. The CDR3 runs 13 residues. This CDR3 reads CASMRTTGNTIYF. CDR3 sequence (DNA): TGTGCCAGCATGAGGACTACTGGAAACACCATATATTTT.

The chain links TRBV28 to TRBJ2-3, with TRBD2 matching over 7 bases. Trimming at V came to 3 bases and at J to 3 bases, leaving 6 bases not matched to a gene. The V gene's germline CDR1 is MDHEN and CDR2 SYDVKM. This CDR3 region has 15 residues. Here the CDR3 reads CASSLAASGTDTQYF. In DNA, the CDR3 is TGTGCCAGCAGTTTGGCAGCTAGCGGTACAGATACGCAGTATTTT.

This chain uses TRBV28 with TRBJ1-5, with D uncertain. Germline V CDR1 and CDR2: MDHEN, SYDVKM. The V end was cut by 6 bases, the J end by 0 bases, with 18 bases between. The CDR3 covers 17 residues. The CDR3 is CASSSRWARLSNQPQHF. The DNA of the CDR3 is TGTGCCAGCAGCAGCAGATGGGCTCGCCTTAGCAATCAGCCCCAGCATTTT. The full variable domain, completed using reference TRBV28 and TRBJ1-5, is DVKVTQSSRYLVKRTGEKVFLECVQDMDHENMFWYRQDPGLGLRLIYFSYDVKMKEKGDIPEGYSVSREKKERFSLILESASTNQTSMYLCASSSRWARLSNQPQHFGDGTRLSIL.

V and J are TRBV28 and TRBJ1-5, with 9 bases fitting TRBD1. Trimming removed 5 bases from V and 7 bases from J; junction bases left unmatched: 12. The CDR3 loop spans 16 amino acids. The germline V gene encodes CDR1 MDHEN and CDR2 SYDVKM. CDR3 sequence: CASSPLQDRGGQPQHF. The CDR3 DNA reads TGTGCCAGCAGTCCCCTCCAGGACAGGGGAGGACAGCCCCAGCATTTT.